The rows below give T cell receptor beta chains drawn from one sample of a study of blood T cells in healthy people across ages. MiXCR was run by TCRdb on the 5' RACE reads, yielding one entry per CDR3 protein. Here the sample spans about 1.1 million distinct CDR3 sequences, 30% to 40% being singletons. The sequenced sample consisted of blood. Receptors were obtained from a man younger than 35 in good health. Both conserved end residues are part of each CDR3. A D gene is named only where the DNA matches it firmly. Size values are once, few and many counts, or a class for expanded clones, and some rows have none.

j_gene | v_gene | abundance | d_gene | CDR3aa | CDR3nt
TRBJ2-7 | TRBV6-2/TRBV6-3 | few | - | CASSPQVREQYF | TGTGCCAGCAGTCCGCAGGTCCGCGAGCAGTACTTC
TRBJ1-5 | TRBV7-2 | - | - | CASSGKGHNSNQPQHF | TGTGCCAGCAGCGGGAAGGGACACAATAGCAATCAGCCCCAGCATTTT
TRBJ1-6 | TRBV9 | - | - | CASSAGARSFYNSPLHF | TGTGCCAGCAGCGCAGGGGCACGGTCGTTTTATAATTCACCCCTCCACTTT
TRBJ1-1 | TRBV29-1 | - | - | CSVDISTGRNTEAFF | TGCAGCGTTGACATCAGCACAGGTCGGAACACTGAAGCTTTCTTT
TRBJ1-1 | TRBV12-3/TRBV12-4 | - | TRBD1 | CASSPGRTGANTEAFF | TGTGCCAGCAGCCCCGGGAGGACAGGGGCGAACACTGAAGCTTTCTTT
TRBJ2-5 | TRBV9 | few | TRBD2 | CASSGELAWGTQYF | TGTGCCAGCAGCGGGGAACTAGCGTGGGGGACCCAGTACTTC
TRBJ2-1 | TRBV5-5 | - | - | CASSLAGDLTYEQFF | TGTGCCAGCAGCTTGGCGGGGGACCTCACCTATGAGCAGTTCTTC
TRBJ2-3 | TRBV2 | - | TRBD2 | CASSEGGGASDTQYF | TGTGCCAGCAGTGAAGGCGGGGGGGCCTCAGATACGCAGTATTTT
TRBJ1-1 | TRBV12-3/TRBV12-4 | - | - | CVSSETDANTEAFF | TGTGTCAGCAGTGAGACCGACGCTAACACTGAAGCTTTCTTT
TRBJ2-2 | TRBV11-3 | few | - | CASSLDTHGELFF | TGTGCCAGCAGCTTAGATACTCACGGGGAGCTGTTTTTT
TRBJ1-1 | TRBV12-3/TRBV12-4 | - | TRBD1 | CASSSSQQGASTEAFF | TGTGCCAGCAGTTCTTCTCAACAGGGGGCCTCAACTGAAGCTTTCTTT
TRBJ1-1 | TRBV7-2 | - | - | CASSLGRTRGVNTEAFF | TGTGCCAGCAGCTTAGGCCGGACCCGGGGGGTGAACACTGAAGCTTTCTTT
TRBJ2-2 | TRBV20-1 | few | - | CSASADYALAGELFF | TGCAGTGCTAGTGCGGACTACGCCTTAGCCGGGGAGCTGTTTTTT
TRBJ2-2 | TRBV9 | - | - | CASSPLTFGCYNTGELFF | TGTGCCAGCAGCCCCCTAACATTCGGGTGCTATAACACCGGGGAGCTGTTTTTT
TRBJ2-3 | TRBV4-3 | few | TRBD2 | CASSQTSGHTDTQYF | TGCGCCAGCAGCCAAACTAGCGGCCACACAGATACGCAGTATTTT
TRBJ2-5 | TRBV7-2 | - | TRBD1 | CASSSTGQQETQYF | TGTGCCAGCAGCTCAACGGGACAGCAAGAGACCCAGTACTTC
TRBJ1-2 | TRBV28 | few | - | CASSLGFSQGYTF | TGTGCCAGCAGTTTGGGGTTCTCTCAAGGCTACACCTTC
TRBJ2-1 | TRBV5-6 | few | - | CASSLAFDEQFF | TGTGCCAGCAGCTTGGCCTTCGATGAGCAGTTCTTC
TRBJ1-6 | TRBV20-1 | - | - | CSALEGGVSDYNSPLHF | TGCAGTGCTCTCGAGGGTGGGGTGTCGGACTATAATTCACCCCTCCACTTT
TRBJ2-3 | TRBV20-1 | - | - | CSARENGGPTDTQYF | TGCAGTGCTAGAGAAAACGGGGGCCCCACAGATACGCAGTATTTT
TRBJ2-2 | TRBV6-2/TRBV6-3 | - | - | CASSYSGTLNTGELFF | TGTGCCAGCAGTTACTCAGGGACACTGAACACCGGGGAGCTGTTTTTT
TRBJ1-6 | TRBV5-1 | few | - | CASSLEARQGRSPLHF | TGCGCCAGCAGCTTGGAGGCGAGGCAGGGAAGGTCACCCCTCCACTTT
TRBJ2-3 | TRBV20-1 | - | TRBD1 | CSVFRGGQGTEHTQYF | TGCAGTGTCTTCCGAGGGGGACAGGGGACCGAGCATACGCAGTATTTT
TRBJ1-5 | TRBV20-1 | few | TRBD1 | CSARDPQGDNQPQHF | TGCAGTGCTAGAGATCCACAGGGGGACAATCAGCCCCAGCATTTT
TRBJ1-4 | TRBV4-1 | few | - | CASSPPRTNEKLFF | TGCGCCAGCAGTCCCCCACGGACTAATGAAAAACTGTTTTTT
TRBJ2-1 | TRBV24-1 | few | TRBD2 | CATSGTSGDLNEQFF | TGTGCCACCAGTGGGACTAGCGGGGACCTTAATGAGCAGTTCTTC
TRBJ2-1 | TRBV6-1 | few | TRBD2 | CASGGLAGISYNEQFF | TGTGCCAGCGGTGGACTAGCGGGGATCTCCTACAATGAGCAGTTCTTC
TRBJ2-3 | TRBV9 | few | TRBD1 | CASSTPGQVWSDTQYF | TGTGCCAGCAGCACTCCAGGACAGGTATGGTCAGATACGCAGTATTTT
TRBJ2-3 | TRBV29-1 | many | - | CSVFGGENTQYF | TGCAGCGTTTTCGGGGGAGAGAATACGCAGTATTTT
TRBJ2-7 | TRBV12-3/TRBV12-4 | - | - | CASSTYSGKGTYEQYF | TGTGCCAGCAGCACCTACTCAGGGAAGGGTACCTACGAGCAGTACTTC
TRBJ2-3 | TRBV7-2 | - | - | CASSLLEFGTQYF | TGTGCCAGCAGCTTACTAGAATTCGGTACGCAGTATTTT
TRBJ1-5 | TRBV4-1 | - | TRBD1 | CASSQEGTGNQPQHF | TGCGCCAGCAGCCAAGAAGGGACAGGTAATCAGCCCCAGCATTTT
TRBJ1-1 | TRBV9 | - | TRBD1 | CASSAKQGASGRAEAFF | TGTGCCAGCAGCGCTAAACAGGGGGCGTCGGGGAGGGCTGAAGCTTTCTTT
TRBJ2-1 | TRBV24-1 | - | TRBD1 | CATSDLDRGDSSYNEQFF | TGTGCCACCAGTGATTTGGACAGGGGGGATAGCTCCTACAATGAGCAGTTCTTC
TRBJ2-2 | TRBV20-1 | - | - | CSARVRGRLAGELFF | TGCAGTGCTAGAGTACGGGGGCGCCTCGCCGGGGAGCTGTTTTTT
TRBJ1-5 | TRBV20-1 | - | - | CSASGGQPQHF | TGCAGTGCTAGTGGGGGTCAGCCCCAGCATTTT
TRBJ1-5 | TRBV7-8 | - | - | CASSLETGFGQPQHF | TGTGCCAGCAGCTTAGAAACAGGGTTCGGTCAGCCCCAGCATTTT
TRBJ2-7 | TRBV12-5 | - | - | CASSPNSGGRGYEQYF | TGTGCTAGTAGCCCGAATTCTGGGGGCAGAGGTTACGAGCAGTACTTC
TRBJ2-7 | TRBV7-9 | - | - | CASSFLDYEQYF | TGTGCCAGCAGCTTCCTGGACTACGAGCAGTACTTC
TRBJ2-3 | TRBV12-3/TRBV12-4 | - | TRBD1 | CASSLRDRASTDTQYF | TGTGCCAGCAGTTTAAGGGACAGGGCGAGCACAGATACGCAGTATTTT
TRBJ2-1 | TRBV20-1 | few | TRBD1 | CSATRTGLVNEQFF | TGCAGTGCTACAAGGACAGGGTTGGTCAATGAGCAGTTCTTC
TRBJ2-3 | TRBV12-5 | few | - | CASGLAQGFTDTQYF | TGTGCTAGTGGTTTGGCACAGGGCTTTACAGATACGCAGTATTTT
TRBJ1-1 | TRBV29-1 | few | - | CSVHILAPIGNTEAFF | TGCAGCGTCCACATCTTAGCCCCAATTGGGAACACTGAAGCTTTCTTT
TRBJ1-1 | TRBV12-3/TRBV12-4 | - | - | CASSFGGAGTEAFF | TGTGCCAGCAGTTTCGGGGGCGCGGGCACTGAAGCTTTCTTT
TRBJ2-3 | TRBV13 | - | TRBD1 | CASSLVRTGLDTQYF | TGTGCCAGCAGCTTAGTTCGGACAGGGCTAGATACGCAGTATTTT
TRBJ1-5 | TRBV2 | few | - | CASSDGNQPQHF | TGTGCCAGCAGTGATGGAAATCAGCCCCAGCATTTT
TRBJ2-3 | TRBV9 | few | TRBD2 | CASSWGLAGGFTDTQYF | TGTGCCAGCAGCTGGGGACTAGCGGGGGGCTTTACAGATACGCAGTATTTT
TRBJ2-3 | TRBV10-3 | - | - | CAITNPGDTQYF | TGTGCCATCACCAACCCTGGAGATACGCAGTATTTT
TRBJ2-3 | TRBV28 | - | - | CASSREPDTQYF | TGTGCCAGCAGTCGAGAGCCAGATACGCAGTATTTT
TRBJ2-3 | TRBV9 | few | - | CASSGPAADTQYF | TGTGCCAGCAGCGGACCCGCGGCAGATACGCAGTATTTT
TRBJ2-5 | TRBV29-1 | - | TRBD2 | CSVVTSGSRETQYF | TGCAGCGTTGTTACTAGCGGGTCACGAGAGACCCAGTACTTC
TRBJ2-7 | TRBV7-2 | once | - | CASGLSHSSYEQYF | TGTGCCAGCGGCTTATCGCACAGCTCCTACGAGCAGTACTTC
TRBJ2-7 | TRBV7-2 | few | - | CASSRETDSYEQYF | TGTGCCAGCAGCCGAGAAACGGACAGCTACGAGCAGTACTTC